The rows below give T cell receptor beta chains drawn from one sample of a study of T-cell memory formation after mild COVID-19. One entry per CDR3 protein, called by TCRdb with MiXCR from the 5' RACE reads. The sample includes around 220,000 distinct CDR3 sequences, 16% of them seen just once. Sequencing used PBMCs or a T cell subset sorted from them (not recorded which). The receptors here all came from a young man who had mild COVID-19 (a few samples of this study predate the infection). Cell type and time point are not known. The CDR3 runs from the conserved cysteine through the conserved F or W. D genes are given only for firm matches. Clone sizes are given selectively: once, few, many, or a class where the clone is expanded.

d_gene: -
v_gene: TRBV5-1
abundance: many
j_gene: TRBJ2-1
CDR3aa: CASSLTEKGYNEQFF
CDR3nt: TGCGCCAGCAGCCTGACAGAGAAGGGCTACAATGAGCAGTTCTTC

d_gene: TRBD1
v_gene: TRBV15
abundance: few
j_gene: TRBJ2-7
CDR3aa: CATSRDNPGREGGLYEQYF
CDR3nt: TGTGCCACCAGCAGAGATAACCCGGGACGGGAAGGGGGCCTCTACGAGCAGTACTTC

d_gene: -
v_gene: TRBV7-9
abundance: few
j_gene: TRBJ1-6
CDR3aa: CASSSQDLGPLHF
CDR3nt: TGTGCCAGCAGCTCTCAGGACCTGGGACCCCTCCACTTT

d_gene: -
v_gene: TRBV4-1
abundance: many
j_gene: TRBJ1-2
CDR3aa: CASSLDTIGYGYTF
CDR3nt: TGCGCCAGCAGCCTTGACACGATAGGCTATGGCTACACCTTC

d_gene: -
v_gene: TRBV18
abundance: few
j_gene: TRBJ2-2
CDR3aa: CASSQTLRSRLNTGELFF
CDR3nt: TGTGCCAGCTCACAAACCCTGCGCAGCCGCCTGAACACCGGGGAGCTGTTTTTT

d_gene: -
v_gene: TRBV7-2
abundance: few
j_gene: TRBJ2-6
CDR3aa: CASSLGAVSGANVLTF
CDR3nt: TGTGCCAGCAGCTTAGGGGCAGTCTCTGGGGCCAACGTCCTGACTTTC

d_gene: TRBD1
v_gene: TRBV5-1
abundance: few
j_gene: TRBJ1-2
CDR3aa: CASSFSGQGTNYGYTF
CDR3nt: TGCGCCAGCAGCTTCTCTGGACAGGGAACTAACTATGGCTACACCTTC

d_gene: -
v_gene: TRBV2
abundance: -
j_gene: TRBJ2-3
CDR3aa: CASGVVGGDTQYF
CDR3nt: TGTGCCAGCGGAGTCGTTGGGGGAGATACGCAGTATTTT

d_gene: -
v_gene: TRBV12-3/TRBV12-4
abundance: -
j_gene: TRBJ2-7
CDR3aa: CASSLLGGSYEQYF
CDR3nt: TGTGCCAGCAGTTTATTGGGGGGATCCTACGAGCAGTACTTC

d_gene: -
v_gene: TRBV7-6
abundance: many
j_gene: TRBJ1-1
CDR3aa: CASSLNGAEAFF
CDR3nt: TGTGCCAGCAGCCTAAACGGGGCGGAGGCTTTCTTT